This T cell receptor (beta chain) derives from a study of T cells in Graves' hyperthyroidism and ophthalmopathy. Only a few counts were recorded for this clonotype. RNA transcripts provided the source from which TCR beta CDR3 regions were amplified. HTBI primers were employed in a first-round RT-PCR of the TCR CDR3. TCRdb re-derived calls from the multiplex PCR reads in MiXCR, one entry per CDR3 protein. The data hold roughly 380,000 distinct CDR3 sequences, with approximately 15% observed a single time. Exclusion followed for patients with uncontrolled infection, other autoimmune disease, pregnancy or lactation. Any symptoms of ophthalmopathy came after the first hyperthyroidism diagnosis, from which the blood sample dates. Germline assignment: CDR1 SEHNR and CDR2 FQNEAQ (reference sequence). The CDR3 spans 14 residues. The junction had 3 bases not matched to a gene; V was cut back by 6 bases and J by 1 base.

Material for sequencing was blood. This sequence was found in a man between 25 and 39 years old with Graves' hyperthyroidism that later progressed to Graves' ophthalmopathy. The rearrangement joins TRBV7-9 to TRBJ1-1; 9 nucleotides line up with TRBD1. The CDR3 nucleotides are TGTGCCAGCAGATCGACAGGGGGGAACACTGAAGCTTTCTTT. Amino acid sequence: CASRSTGGNTEAFF.